This record covers a single T cell receptor (beta chain). Its antigen is not known. Trimming left V 0 bases short and J 7 bases short, with 13 bases between. From germline, CDR1 is LGHNA and CDR2 YNFKEQ. CDR3 length: 15 amino acids. Each sample used at least 6 million PBMCs. A second PCR, run for about 7 to 11 cycles, used a sample-barcoded 5' primer plus a J-beta primer mix. A 12-random-nucleotide template-switch adaptor tagged each cDNA molecule. TCRdb recomputed calls from the 5' RACE reads with MiXCR, one row per CDR3 protein. The sample holds hundreds of thousands of distinct CDR3 sequences; 58% are singletons and the top ten take about 20%. These data originate in a study of blood T cells in healthy people across ages. Study results and limitations: Among T cells, TCR beta diversity per million cells dropped roughly linearly as age rose. The percentage of naive T cells correlated strongly with TCR beta diversity.

The TCR was taken from a man aged 30 to 45 in good health. This chain uses TRBV4-2 with TRBJ1-5, with D possibly being TRBD1 (5 bases). The sample consisted of blood. CDR3 in DNA: TGTGCCAGCAGCCAAGATGTCGGCAGGGACCAGCCCCAGCATTTT. Protein sequence: CASSQDVGRDQPQHF.